This T cell receptor (beta chain) was captured in a study of spatial heterogeneity in lung cancer. As to time point: sample taken at primary tumor resection. The cohort: approximately 66 early-stage, untreated non-small cell lung cancer patients. MiXCR, run by TCRdb on the 5' RACE reads, gives a single entry per CDR3 protein. The sample records tens of thousands of distinct CDR3 sequences, about an eighth being singletons. Trimming left V 4 bases short and J 2 bases short, with 12 bases between. This CDR3 has 15 amino acids. Germline CDR1 reads SGDLS; CDR2 reads YYNGEE. The sequence was obtained from a male donor with early-stage non-small cell lung cancer. The genes are TRBV9 and TRBJ2-2; D remains unclear. Sequenced here: PBMCs, sampled at surgery. CDR3: CASSPFEINTGELFF. The CDR3 DNA is TGTGCCAGCAGCCCGTTTGAGATTAACACCGGGGAGCTGTTTTTT.